This T cell receptor (beta chain) is from a study of human T cells and chemical hapten exposure. TCRdb re-called the RACE reads with MiXCR, one entry per CDR3 protein. Of 65,000 to 70,000 distinct CDR3 sequences in the sample, 9.5% to 13% were seen once. Time point indicated: pre-sensitization, week 0. Treatment indicated: therapeutic diphenylcyclopropenone sensitization with weekly scalp DPC. Unfractionated whole blood was the source from which total RNA was extracted. The ends were cut back, 1 base at V and 5 bases at J, with 3 bases in the middle. The germline V gene encodes CDR1 LGHDT and CDR2 YNNKEL (reference sequence). The CDR3 has 11 amino acids.

The chain carries TRBV3-1 and TRBJ2-7; D is ambiguous. Sequences were derived from whole blood, sampled in connection with sensitization to the hapten diphenylcyclopropenone (DPC). This receptor was taken from a woman between 50 and 59 years old with alopecia areata. Some clones in this sample may be carry-over from other donors' samples. CDR3 sequence: CASSQGHEQYF. The CDR3 DNA is TGTGCCAGCAGCCAAGGCCACGAGCAGTACTTC.